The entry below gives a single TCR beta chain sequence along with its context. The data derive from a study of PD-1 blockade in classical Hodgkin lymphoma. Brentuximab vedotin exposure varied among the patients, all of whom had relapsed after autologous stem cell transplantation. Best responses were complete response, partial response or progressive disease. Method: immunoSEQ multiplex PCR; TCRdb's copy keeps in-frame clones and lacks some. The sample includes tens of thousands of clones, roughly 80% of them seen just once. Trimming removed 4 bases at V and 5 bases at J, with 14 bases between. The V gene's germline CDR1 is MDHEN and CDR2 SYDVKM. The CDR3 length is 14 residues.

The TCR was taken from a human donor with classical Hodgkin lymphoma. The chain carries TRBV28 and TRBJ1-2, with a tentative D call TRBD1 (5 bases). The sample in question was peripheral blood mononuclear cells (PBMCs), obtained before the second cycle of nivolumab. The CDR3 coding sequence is TGTGCCAGCAGTTATAGCAGGAGGGGTTATGGCTACACCTTC. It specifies CASSYSRRGYGYTF.